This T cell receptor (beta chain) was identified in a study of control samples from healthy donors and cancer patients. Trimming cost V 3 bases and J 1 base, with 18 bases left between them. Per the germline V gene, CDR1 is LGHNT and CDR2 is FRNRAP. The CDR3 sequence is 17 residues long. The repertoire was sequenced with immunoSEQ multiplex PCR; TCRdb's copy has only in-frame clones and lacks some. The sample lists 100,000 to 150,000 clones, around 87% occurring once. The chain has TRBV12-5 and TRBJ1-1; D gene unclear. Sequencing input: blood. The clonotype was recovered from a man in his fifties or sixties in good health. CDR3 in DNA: TGTGCTAGTGGTTTACTCGGTATCGGGCAGAAGAACACTGAAGCTTTCTTT. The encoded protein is CASGLLGIGQKNTEAFF. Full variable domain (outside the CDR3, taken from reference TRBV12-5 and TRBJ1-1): DARVTQTPRHKVTEMGQEVTMRCQPILGHNTVFWYRQTMMQGLELLAYFRNRAPLDDSGMPKDRFSAEMPDATLATLKIQPSEPRDSAVYFCASGLLGIGQKNTEAFFGQGTRLTVV.